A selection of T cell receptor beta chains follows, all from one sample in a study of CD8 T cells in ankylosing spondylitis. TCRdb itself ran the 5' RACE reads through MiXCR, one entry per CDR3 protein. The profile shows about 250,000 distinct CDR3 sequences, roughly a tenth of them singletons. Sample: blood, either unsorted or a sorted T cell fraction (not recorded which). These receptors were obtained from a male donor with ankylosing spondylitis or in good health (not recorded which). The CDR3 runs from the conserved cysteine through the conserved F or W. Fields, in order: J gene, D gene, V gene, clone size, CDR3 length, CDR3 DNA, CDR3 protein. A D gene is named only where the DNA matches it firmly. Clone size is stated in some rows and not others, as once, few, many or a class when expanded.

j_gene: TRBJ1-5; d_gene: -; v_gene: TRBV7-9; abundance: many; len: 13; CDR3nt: TGTGCCAGCAGCTTCCAGGGCGGTCAGCCCCAGCATTTT; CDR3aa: CASSFQGGQPQHF
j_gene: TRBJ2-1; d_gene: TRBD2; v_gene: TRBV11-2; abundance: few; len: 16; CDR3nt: TGTGCCAGCAGCGTCGGGAGCGGGAGTTGGAACAATGAGCAGTTCTTC; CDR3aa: CASSVGSGSWNNEQFF
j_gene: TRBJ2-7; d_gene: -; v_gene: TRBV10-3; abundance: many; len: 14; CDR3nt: TGTGCCATCAGTGAGTCGTGGTCTTCCTACGAGCAGTACTTC; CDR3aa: CAISESWSSYEQYF
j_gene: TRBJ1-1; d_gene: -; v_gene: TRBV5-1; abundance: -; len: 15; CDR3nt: TGCGCCAGCAGCCCGGACTCCCGGACACACACTGAAGCTTTCTTT; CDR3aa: CASSPDSRTHTEAFF
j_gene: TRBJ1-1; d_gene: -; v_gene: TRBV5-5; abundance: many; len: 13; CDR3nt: TGTGCCGGGGGGAAGGCAGGGAACACTGAAGCTTTCTTT; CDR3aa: CAGGKAGNTEAFF
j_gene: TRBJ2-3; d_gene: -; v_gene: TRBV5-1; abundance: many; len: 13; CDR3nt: TGCGCCAGCTATTCGACGCTCACAGATACGCAGTATTTT; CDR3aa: CASYSTLTDTQYF
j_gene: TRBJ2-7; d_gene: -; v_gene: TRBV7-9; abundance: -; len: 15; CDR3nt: TGTGCCAGCAGCTTTCCCGGGGGCCAATCCTACGAGCAGTACTTC; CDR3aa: CASSFPGGQSYEQYF
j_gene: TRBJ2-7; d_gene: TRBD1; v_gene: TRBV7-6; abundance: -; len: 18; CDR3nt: TGTGCCAGCAGCTTATATCCCACCGGGACAGGGACACTCTACGAGCAGTACTTC; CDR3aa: CASSLYPTGTGTLYEQYF
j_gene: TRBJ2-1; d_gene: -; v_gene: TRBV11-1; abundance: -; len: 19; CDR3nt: TGTGCCAGCAGCTTAGATCGAACTTGGGTGAGACTTGGGGTCGGTGAGCAGTTCTTC; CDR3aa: CASSLDRTWVRLGVGEQFF
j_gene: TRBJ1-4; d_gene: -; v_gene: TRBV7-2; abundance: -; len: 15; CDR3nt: TGTGCCAGCAGCACTCGGGGGGGGACGGAAGAAAAACTGTTTTTT; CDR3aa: CASSTRGGTEEKLFF
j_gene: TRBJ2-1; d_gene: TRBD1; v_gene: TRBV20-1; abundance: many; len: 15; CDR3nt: TGCAGTGCTCTGACAGGGGGCAACCTCTACAATGAGCAGTTCTTC; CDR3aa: CSALTGGNLYNEQFF
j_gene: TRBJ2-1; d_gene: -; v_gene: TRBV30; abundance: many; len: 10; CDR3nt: TGTGCCTGGGGGGCGAATGAGCAGTTCTTC; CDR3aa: CAWGANEQFF
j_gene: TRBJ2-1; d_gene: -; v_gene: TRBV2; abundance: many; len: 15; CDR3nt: TGTGCCAGCAGTCAGGATGCAGGGGCGGACAATGAGCAGTTCTTC; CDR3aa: CASSQDAGADNEQFF
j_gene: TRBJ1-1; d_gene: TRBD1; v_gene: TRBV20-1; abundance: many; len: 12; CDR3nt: TGCAGTGCTAGCAGGGGCCAGGGGGGAGCTTTCTTT; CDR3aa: CSASRGQGGAFF
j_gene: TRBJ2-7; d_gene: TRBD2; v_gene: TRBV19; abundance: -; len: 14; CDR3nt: TGTGCCAGTAGACAGCGGGAGGCCTCCTACGAGCAGTACTTC; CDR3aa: CASRQREASYEQYF
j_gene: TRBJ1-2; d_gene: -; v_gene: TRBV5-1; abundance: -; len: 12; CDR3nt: TGCGCCAGCAGCTTTAGTAACTATGGCTACACCTTC; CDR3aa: CASSFSNYGYTF
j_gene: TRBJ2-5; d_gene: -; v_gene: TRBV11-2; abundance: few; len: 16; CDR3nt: TGTGCCAGCAGCCCAATAACAGGAAAAAGGAAAGAGACCCAGTACTTC; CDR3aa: CASSPITGKRKETQYF
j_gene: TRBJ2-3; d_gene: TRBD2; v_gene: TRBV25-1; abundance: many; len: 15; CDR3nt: TGTGCCAGCAGCCCGACTAGCGGGTACACAGATACGCAGTATTTT; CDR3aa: CASSPTSGYTDTQYF
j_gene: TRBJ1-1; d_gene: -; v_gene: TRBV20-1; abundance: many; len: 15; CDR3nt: TGCAGTGCTAGAGCTCGATCGACAGTGAACACTGAAGCTTTCTTT; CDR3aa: CSARARSTVNTEAFF
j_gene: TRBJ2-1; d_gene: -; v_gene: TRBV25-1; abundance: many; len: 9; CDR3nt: TGTGCCAGCAGGGACGAGCAGTTCTTC; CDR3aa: CASRDEQFF
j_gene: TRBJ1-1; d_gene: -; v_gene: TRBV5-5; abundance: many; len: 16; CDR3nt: TGTGCCAGCAACCCAGGGACCTCCCTCCGAAACACTGAAGCTTTCTTT; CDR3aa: CASNPGTSLRNTEAFF
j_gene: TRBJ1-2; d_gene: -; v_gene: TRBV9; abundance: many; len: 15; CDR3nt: TGTGCCAGCAGCGTAGGAGTCGGCTCTAACTATGGCTACACCTTC; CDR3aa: CASSVGVGSNYGYTF
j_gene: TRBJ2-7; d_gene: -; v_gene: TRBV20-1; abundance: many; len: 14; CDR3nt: TGCAGTGCTCTGTTGGGGGCGGATTCCTACGAGCAGTACTTC; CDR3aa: CSALLGADSYEQYF
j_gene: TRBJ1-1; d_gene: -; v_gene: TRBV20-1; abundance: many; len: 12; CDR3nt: TGCAGTGCTAGACCGGGTAGAGGTGAAGCTTTCTTT; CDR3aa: CSARPGRGEAFF
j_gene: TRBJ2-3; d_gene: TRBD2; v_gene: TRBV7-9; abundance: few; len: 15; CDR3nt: TGTGCCAGCAGCCACCCTAGCGGGAGCACAGATACGCAGTATTTT; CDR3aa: CASSHPSGSTDTQYF
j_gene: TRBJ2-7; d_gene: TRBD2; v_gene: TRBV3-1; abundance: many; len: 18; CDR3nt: TGTGCCAGCAGCCTTCAGAGAGTAGCGGGAGGGCCTAGCTACGAGCAGTACTTC; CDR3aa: CASSLQRVAGGPSYEQYF
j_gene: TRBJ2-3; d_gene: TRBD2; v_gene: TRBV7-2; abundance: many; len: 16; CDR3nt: TGTGCCAGCAGCGACTTTAGCGGGACTAGCACAGATACGCAGTATTTT; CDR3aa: CASSDFSGTSTDTQYF
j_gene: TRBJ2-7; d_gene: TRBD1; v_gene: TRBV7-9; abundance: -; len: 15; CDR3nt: TGTGCCAGCAGCTCCACCGGGACAGGGGCCTACGAGCAGTACTTC; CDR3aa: CASSSTGTGAYEQYF
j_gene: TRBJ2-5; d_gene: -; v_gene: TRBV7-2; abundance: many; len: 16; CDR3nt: TGTGCCAGCAGCTTGGCCCCCCGGGGGGCCCAAGAGACCCAGTGCTTC; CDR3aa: CASSLAPRGAQETQCF
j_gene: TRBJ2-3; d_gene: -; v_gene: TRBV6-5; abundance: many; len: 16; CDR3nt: TGTGCCAGCAGCACTCCTGACTCCGGGGACACAGATACGCAGTATTTT; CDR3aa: CASSTPDSGDTDTQYF
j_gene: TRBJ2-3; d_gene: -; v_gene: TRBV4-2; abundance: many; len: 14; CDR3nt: TGTGCCAGCAGCCAAGACCTTCGGTCAGATACGCAGTATTTT; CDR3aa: CASSQDLRSDTQYF
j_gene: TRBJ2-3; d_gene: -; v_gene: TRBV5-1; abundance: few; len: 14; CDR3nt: TGCGCCAGCAGCTGGGGGGCCCGCACAGATACGCAGTATTTT; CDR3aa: CASSWGARTDTQYF
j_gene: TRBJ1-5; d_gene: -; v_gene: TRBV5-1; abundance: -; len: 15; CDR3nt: TGCGCCAGCAGCTTGGATACGTATAGCAATCAGCCCCAGCATTTT; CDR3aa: CASSLDTYSNQPQHF
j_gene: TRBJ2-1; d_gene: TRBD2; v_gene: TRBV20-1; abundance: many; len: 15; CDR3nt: TGCAGTGCTAGAAATCTAGCGGGAGGGTTTAATGAGCAGTTCTTC; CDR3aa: CSARNLAGGFNEQFF
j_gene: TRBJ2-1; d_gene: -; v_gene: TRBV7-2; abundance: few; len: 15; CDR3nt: TGTGCCAGCAGCACCCAGACATACCGCTACAATGAGCAGTTCTTC; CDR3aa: CASSTQTYRYNEQFF
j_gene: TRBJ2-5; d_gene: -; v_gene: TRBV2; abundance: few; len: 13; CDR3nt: TGTGCCAGCCAGTTCCGGCTCGGAGAGACCCAGTACTTC; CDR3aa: CASQFRLGETQYF
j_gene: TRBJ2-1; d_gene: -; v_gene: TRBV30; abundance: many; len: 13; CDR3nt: TGTGCCTGGAGTGTACTCCCCTACAATGAGCAGTTCTTC; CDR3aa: CAWSVLPYNEQFF
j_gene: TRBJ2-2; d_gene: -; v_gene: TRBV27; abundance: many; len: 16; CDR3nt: TGTGCCAGCAGTTCCGGGACGGATTCGAACACCGGGGAGCTGTTTTTT; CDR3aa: CASSSGTDSNTGELFF
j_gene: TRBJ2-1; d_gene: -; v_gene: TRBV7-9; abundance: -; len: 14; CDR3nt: TGTGCCAGCAGCTTAGCTTCCAGTACCCATGAGCAGTTCTTC; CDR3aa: CASSLASSTHEQFF
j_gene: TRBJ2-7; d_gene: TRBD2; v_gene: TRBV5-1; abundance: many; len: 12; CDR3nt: TGCGCCAGCAGCCTTCGGGGGGACGAGCAGTACTTC; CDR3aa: CASSLRGDEQYF
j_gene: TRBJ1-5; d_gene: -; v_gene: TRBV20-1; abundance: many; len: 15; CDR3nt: TGCAGTGCCGTTAGTGGACAGAATAGCAATCAGCCCCAGCATTTT; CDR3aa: CSAVSGQNSNQPQHF
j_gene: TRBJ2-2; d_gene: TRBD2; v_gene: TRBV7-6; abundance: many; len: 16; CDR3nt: TGTGCCAGCAGCTGGGGACTAGTCCCCGGCACCGGGGAGCTGTTTTTT; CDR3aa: CASSWGLVPGTGELFF
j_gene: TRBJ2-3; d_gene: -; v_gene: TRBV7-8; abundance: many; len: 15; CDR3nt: TGTGCCAGCAGCTTAAGGGGGGCTAGCACAGATACGCAGTATTTT; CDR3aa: CASSLRGASTDTQYF
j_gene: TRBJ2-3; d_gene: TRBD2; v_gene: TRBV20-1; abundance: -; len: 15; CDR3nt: TGCAGTGCTAGACCGAGCGGGGCCCCCACAGATACGCAGTATTTT; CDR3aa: CSARPSGAPTDTQYF
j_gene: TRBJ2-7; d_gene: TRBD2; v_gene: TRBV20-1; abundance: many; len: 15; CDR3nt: TGCAGTGCCCTCGTTACTAGCGGTAGTTCCTACGAGCAGTACTTC; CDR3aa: CSALVTSGSSYEQYF
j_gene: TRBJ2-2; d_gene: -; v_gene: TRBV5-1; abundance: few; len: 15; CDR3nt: TGCGCCAGCAGCTTGATAGTCGCGAACACCGGGGAGCTGTTTTTT; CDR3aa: CASSLIVANTGELFF
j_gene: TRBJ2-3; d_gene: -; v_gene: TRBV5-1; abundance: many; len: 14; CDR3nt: TGCGCCAGCAGCTTGTCGGCGGGCACAGATACGCAGTATTTT; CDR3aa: CASSLSAGTDTQYF
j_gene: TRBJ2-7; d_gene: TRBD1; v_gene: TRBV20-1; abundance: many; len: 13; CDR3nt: TGCAGTGCTGGACAGGGCACCTCCTACGAGCAGTACTTC; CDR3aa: CSAGQGTSYEQYF
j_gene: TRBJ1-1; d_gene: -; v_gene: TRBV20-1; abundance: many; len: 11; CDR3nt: TGCAGTGCTAGAGAAGGGACTGAAGCTTTCTTT; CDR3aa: CSAREGTEAFF
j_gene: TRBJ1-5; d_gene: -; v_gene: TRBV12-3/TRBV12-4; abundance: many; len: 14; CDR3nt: TGTGCCAGCAGTGTCAGGCAGGGGACGCAGCCCCAGCATTTT; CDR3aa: CASSVRQGTQPQHF
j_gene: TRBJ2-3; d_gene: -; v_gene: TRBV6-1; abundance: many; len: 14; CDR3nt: TGTGCCAGCAGGGCACTTGGTAGGGGCGATACGCAGTATTTT; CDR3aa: CASRALGRGDTQYF
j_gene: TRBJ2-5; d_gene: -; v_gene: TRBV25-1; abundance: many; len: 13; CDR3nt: TGTGCCAGCAGTGAGGGGCGGGGAGAGACCCAGTACTTC; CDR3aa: CASSEGRGETQYF
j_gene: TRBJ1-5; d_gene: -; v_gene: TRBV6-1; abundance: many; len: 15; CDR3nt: TGTGCCAGCAGTGAAGAGGGGGGCGAAAATCAGCCCCAGCATTTT; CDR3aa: CASSEEGGENQPQHF
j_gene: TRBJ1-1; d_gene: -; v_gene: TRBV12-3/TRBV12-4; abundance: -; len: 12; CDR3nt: TGTGCCAGCAGTTGGGGGGTCACTGAAGCTTTCTTT; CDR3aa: CASSWGVTEAFF
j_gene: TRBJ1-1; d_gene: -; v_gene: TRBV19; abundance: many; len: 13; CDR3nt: TGTGCCAGTAGTGAACAGACGAACACTGAAGCTTTCTTT; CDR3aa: CASSEQTNTEAFF